This T cell receptor (beta chain) was recorded in a study of early T cells in non-severe SARS-CoV-2 infection. Across the whole study: Bulk RNA taken from unsorted whole blood was sequenced, leaving chains unpaired. Study outcomes and limitations: Matching with VDJdb favored anti-spike CD8 responses (missing private and CD4 specificities).

Ten or more counts support this clonotype. Its antigen remains unknown. CDR1 LGHDT and CDR2 YNNKEL come from the germline V gene (reference sequence). With 0 bases removed from V and 9 bases from J, the gap between germline ends came to 12 bases. CDR3 size: 14 residues. Separate cDNA molecules each had unique molecular identifiers attached to them. In TCRdb, the 5' RACE reads were re-called with MiXCR into one record per CDR3 protein. The sample shows tens of thousands of distinct CDR3 sequences, approximately 10% of them seen only once. The source is an adult who was a healthcare worker with PCR-confirmed SARS-CoV-2 infection or an uninfected control (not recorded which). This chain links TRBV3-1 with TRBJ2-1, with D perhaps given as TRBD1 or TRBD2 (5 bases each). The sequenced sample consisted of whole blood. The CDR3 nucleotides read TGTGCCAGCAGCCAAGAAGGGGCCGGAGGTGAGCAGTTCTTC. It is translated as CASSQEGAGGEQFF.